The entry below gives a single TCR beta chain sequence along with its context. This clone's antigen is unknown. Per-base quality was not reported, and no clone a single base away is much larger than it. This sample was taken from a study of blood T cell repertoires in COVID-19 (dated by TCRdb to about 2020). Broadly, across the study: The collaborator samples originated in the United States, Italy and Spain and spanned the acute and convalescent phases of COVID-19. Nearly every sample came with metadata listing a de-identified subject ID, COVID-19 status, age in years and sex. The material from the prospective study consisted of cDNA or gDNA derived from T cells, B-cell-depleted T cells, or PBMCs. The repertoires were released in a freely available public database intended as a resource for research on the immune response to SARS-CoV-2. The dataset comprised deeply sampled blood TCRbeta repertoires from subjects exposed to, actively infected with, or recovered from COVID-19. The samples were drawn from two sources: the first 160 participants of the ongoing ImmuneRACE study, and 1,200 or so subjects contributed by 6 global collaborators. HLA class I and class II types, where available, came from metadata supplied by the sample provider rather than from assay-based typing. Points the paper makes about the study in general: The amount of clinical and demographic metadata varied by source and participant and was provided uncurated.

One collaborating source in Seattle enrolled patients during active infection and followed them longitudinally through the course of disease. The collaborating institutions used their own protocols to collect whole blood in K2EDTA tubes. For TCRbeta analysis, collaborators shipped samples in one of three forms: frozen whole blood, isolated PBMCs, or DNA extracted from either of those sample types. From the cysteine through the phenylalanine, the CDR3 covers 13 amino acids. Of the read, only the CDR3 DNA is kept; its 39 bases are in frame from base 1. The junction carries 6 bases between V and J, which are trimmed by 1 base and 6 bases respectively. CDR1 is given as SGHNT and CDR2 as YENEEA, both from the germline V gene. TCRbeta CDR3 regions were amplified from genomic DNA using the immunoSEQ Assay, a bias-controlled multiplex PCR. As for how the authors treated the data: Nucleated cell counts per sample were estimated from amplification of reference gene primers within the assay. Sequence reads were collapsed and filtered to measure the absolute abundance of every unique TCRbeta CDR3 rearrangement. For each sample, productive Simpson clonality was calculated as the square root of Simpson's diversity index over productive rearrangements. What TCRdb holds here is the immuneACCESS table cut down to in-frame rearrangements. Part of the clones is not present; checked against another copy, under half of the missing clones reflect an unresolved V gene, and the others are unexplained. That table is the source of V, J and clone size, and D and trimming were worked out from the DNA. This sample comprises 400,000 to 450,000 clones, around nine tenths of them detected only once. The ten largest clones add up to 0.8% to 0.9% of the sample.

The sample comprised peripheral blood. This chain joins TRBV11-3 to TRBJ2-2; no confident D gene assignment can be made. The sequence was obtained from a man aged 18-30 years with COVID-19, enrolled during active disease. The nucleotides read TGTGCCAGCAGCTTAGGAGGCCCCGGGGAGCTGTTTTTT. Its amino acids are CASSLGGPGELFF. The variable domain in full, with residues beyond the CDR3 obtained from the reference TRBV11-3 and TRBJ2-2 genes, is EAGVVQSPRYKIIEKKQPVAFWCNPISGHNTLYWYLQNLGQGPELLIRYENEEAVDDSQLPKDRFSAERLKGVDSTLKIQPAELGDSAVYLCASSLGGPGELFFGEGSRLTVL.